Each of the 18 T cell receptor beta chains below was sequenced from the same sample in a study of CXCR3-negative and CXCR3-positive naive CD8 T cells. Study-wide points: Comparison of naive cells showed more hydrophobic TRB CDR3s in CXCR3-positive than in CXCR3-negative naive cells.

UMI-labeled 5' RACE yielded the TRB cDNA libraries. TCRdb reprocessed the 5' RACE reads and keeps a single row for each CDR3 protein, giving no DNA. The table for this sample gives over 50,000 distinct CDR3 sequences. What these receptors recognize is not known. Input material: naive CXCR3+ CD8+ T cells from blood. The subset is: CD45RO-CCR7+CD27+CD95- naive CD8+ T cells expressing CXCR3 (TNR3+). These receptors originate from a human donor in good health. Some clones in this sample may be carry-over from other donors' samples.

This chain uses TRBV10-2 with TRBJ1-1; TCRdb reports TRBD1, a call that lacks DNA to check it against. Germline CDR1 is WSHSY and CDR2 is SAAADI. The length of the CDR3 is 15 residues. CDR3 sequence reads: CASYDHPTVNTEAFF.

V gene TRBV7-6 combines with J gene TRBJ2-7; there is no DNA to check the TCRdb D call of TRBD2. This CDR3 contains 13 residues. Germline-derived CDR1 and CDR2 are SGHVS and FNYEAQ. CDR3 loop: CASSSLLTDEQYF.

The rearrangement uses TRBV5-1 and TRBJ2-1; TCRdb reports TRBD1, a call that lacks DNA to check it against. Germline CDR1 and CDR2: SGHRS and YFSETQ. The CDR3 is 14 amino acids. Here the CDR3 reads CASRTEEVYNEQFF.

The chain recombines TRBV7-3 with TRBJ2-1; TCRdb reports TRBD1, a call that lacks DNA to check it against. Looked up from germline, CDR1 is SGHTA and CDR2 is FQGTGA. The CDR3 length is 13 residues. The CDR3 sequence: CASSPPQENEQFF. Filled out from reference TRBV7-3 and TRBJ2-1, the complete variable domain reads GAGVSQTPSNKVTEKGKYVELRCDPISGHTALYWYRQSLGQGPEFLIYFQGTGAADDSGLPNDRFFAVRPEGSVSTLKIQRTERGDSAVYLCASSPPQENEQFFGPGTRLTVL.

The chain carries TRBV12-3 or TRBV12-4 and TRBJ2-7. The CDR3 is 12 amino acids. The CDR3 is CASSLYSHEQCF.

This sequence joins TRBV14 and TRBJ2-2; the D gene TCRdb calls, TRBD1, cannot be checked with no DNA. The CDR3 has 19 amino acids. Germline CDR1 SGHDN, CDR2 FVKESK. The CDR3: CASSQDGDRVFANTGELFF.

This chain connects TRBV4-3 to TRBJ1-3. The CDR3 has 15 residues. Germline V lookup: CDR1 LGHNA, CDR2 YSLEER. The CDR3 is CASSQEIASQNTIYF.

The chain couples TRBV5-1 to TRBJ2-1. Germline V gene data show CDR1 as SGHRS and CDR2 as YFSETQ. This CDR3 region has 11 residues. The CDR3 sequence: CASSVTVEQFF.

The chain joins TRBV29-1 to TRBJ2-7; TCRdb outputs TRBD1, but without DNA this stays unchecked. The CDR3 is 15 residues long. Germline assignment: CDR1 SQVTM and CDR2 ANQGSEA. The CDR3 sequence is CSVEELQGGSYEQYF.

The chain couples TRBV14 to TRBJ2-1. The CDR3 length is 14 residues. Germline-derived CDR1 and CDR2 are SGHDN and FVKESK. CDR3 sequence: CASSPGSDYNEQFF. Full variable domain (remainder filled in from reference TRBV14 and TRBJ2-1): EAGVTQFPSHSVIEKGQTVTLRCDPISGHDNLYWYRRVMGKEIKFLLHFVKESKQDESGMPNNRFLAERTGGTYSTLKVQPAELEDSGVYFCASSPGSDYNEQFFGPGTRLTVL.

Here the CDR3 reads CASSEGAGGLQETQYF. The chain employs TRBV25-1 and TRBJ2-5; TCRdb proposes TRBD2, but this gene call is untestable without DNA. The CDR3 is made up of 16 amino acids. Germline V lookup: CDR1 MGHDK, CDR2 SYGVNS.

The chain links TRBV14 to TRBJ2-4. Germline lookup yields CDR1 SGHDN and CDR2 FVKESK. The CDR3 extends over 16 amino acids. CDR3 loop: CASSQAKGLAKNIQYF. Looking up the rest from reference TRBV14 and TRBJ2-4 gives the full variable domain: EAGVTQFPSHSVIEKGQTVTLRCDPISGHDNLYWYRRVMGKEIKFLLHFVKESKQDESGMPNNRFLAERTGGTYSTLKVQPAELEDSGVYFCASSQAKGLAKNIQYFGAGTRLSVL.

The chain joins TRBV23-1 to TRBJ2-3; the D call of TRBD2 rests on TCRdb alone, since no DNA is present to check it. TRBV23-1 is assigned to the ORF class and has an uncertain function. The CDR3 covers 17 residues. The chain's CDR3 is CASSQSRRLAGTDTQYF.

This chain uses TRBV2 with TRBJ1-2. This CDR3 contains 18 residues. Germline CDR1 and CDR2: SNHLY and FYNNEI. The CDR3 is CASSEVGPQKALNYGYTF. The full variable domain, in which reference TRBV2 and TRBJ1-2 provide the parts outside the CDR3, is EPEVTQTPSHQVTQMGQEVILRCVPISNHLYFYWYRQILGQKVEFLVSFYNNEISEKSEIFDDQFSVERPDGSNFTLKIRSTKLEDSAMYFCASSEVGPQKALNYGYTFGSGTRLTVV.

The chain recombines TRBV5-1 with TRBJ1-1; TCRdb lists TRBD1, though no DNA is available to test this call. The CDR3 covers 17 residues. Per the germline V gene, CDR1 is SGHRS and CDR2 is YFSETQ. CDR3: CASSLAGGVGKYTEAFF.

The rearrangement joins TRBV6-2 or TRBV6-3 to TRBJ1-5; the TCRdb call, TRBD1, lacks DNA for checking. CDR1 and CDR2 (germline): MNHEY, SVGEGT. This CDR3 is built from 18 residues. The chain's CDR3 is CDSSYPDRVGGSNQPQHF.

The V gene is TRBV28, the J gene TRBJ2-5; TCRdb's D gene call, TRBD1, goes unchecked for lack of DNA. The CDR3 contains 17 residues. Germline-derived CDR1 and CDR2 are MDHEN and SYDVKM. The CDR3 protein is CASSFGETGGYQETQYF.

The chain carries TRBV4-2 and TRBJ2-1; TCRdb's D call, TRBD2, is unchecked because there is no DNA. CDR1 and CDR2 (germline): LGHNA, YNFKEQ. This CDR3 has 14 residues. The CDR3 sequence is CASSQIAGGPEQFF.